Listed here are 16 T cell receptor beta chains from one sample, sequenced in a study of chemoradiotherapy in HPV16-positive cancers. Profiled with immunoSEQ multiplex PCR; TCRdb holds only in-frame clones, not every one. In the table there are 7,000 to 8,500 clones, over 75% of which are singletons. Sequenced here: tumor tissue, sampled from a patient who underwent chemoradiotherapy. The origin of the receptors is a human donor with HPV-associated anogenital cancer.

This chain uses TRBV7-9 with TRBJ1-6; possibly TRBD1 for D (6 bases). Trimming took off 0 bases at V and 9 bases at J, with 9 bases between the two ends. The CDR3 spans 14 residues. Germline assignment: CDR1 SEHNR and CDR2 FQNEAQ (reference sequence). CDR3 region: CASSLATGSSPLHF. CDR3 coding DNA: TGTGCCAGCAGCTTAGCTACAGGGAGTTCACCCCTCCACTTT.

The V gene is TRBV5-8, the J gene TRBJ2-1; D may be TRBD1 (5 bases). Germline assignment: CDR1 SGHTS and CDR2 YDEGEE. The CDR3 sequence is 13 residues long. V was shortened by 2 bases and J by 7 bases, with 10 bases between the two germline ends. CDR3 nucleotides: TGTGCCAGCAGCTTTTGGCAGGGTAATGAGCAGTTCTTC. This sequence encodes CASSFWQGNEQFF.

The chain recombines TRBV7-9 with TRBJ2-3; 7 bases fit TRBD2. Germline assignment: CDR1 SEHNR and CDR2 FQNEAQ (reference sequence). The CDR3 is 15 amino acids. The ends lost 4 bases at V and 0 bases at J; junction bases unmatched: 4. This CDR3 reads CASSSGGDSTDTQYF. The CDR3 DNA sequence: TGTGCCAGCAGCTCTGGGGGGGATAGCACAGATACGCAGTATTTT.

The chain carries TRBV5-1 and TRBJ1-5; D remains ambiguous. The V gene lost 0 bases and the J gene lost 2 bases, with 6 bases spanning the gap. The CDR3 totals 14 residues. Germline assignment: CDR1 SGHRS and CDR2 YFSETQ. For the CDR3, the DNA is TGCGCCAGCAGCTTGGAGGGAGGCAATCAGCCCCAGCATTTT. Residues: CASSLEGGNQPQHF.

The chain has TRBV6-5 and TRBJ2-5; 8 nucleotides match TRBD1. The CDR3 extends over 12 amino acids. The V gene end was trimmed by 8 bases and the J gene end by 5 bases; junction bases not matched to a gene: 4. In germline, CDR1 is MNHEY, CDR2 SVGAGI. CDR3 amino acids: CASGQGRETQYF. The CDR3 region has the DNA TGTGCCAGCGGACAGGGCCGGGAGACCCAGTACTTC.

This chain links TRBV2 with TRBJ2-2; D remains unclear. CDR3 length equals 13 residues. Germline assignment: CDR1 SNHLY and CDR2 FYNNEI. Trimming removed 7 bases at V and 1 base at J, with 7 bases between. CDR3 region: CASTQQNTGELFF. The CDR3 DNA is TGTGCCAGCACCCAGCAGAACACCGGGGAGCTGTTTTTT.

The chain is built from TRBV6-6 and TRBJ2-1; D unclear. The V end was cut by 4 bases, the J end by 8 bases, with 9 bases between. This CDR3 spans 12 amino acids. CDR1 is MNHNY and CDR2 is SVGAGI in the germline V gene (reference sequence). CDR3 nucleotides: TGTGCCAGCAGTTCGATTAGGGATGAGCAGTTCTTC. It specifies CASSSIRDEQFF.

With regard to this clone: Other DNA sequences within the sample encode an identical CDR3. J is TRBJ2-7 and V is TRBV27; D is uncertain. Germline V CDR1 and CDR2: MNHEY, SMNVEV (reference sequence). The CDR3 loop spans 12 amino acids. The V end was cut by 6 bases, the J end by 1 base, with 7 bases between. The CDR3 DNA is TGTGCCAGCAGCCCAAGTTCCTACGAGCAGTACTTC. Protein sequence: CASSPSSYEQYF.

The rearrangement uses TRBV5-6 and TRBJ1-6; D is uncertain. Germline V lookup: CDR1 SGHDT, CDR2 YYEEEE. The V and J ends lost 2 bases and 10 bases respectively, with 16 bases between them. CDR3 size: 15 residues. This chain's CDR3 is CASSFDPFGRSPLHF. The DNA of the CDR3 is TGTGCCAGCAGCTTCGACCCCTTTGGAAGGTCACCCCTCCACTTT.

This chain links TRBV5-1 with TRBJ2-5, with 9 nucleotides matching TRBD1. CDR3 size: 16 residues. J gave up 4 bases and V 3 bases, and 10 bases lay outside the gene matches. Per the germline V gene, CDR1 is SGHRS and CDR2 is YFSETQ. CDR3 bases: TGCGCCAGCAGCTCCGGGACAGGGTTTAAGGGAGAGACCCAGTACTTC. The encoded protein is CASSSGTGFKGETQYF.

The chain combines TRBV5-6 with TRBJ2-7; D not resolved. The CDR3 sequence is 13 residues long. CDR1 and CDR2 from the germline V gene are SGHDT and YYEEEE. Trimming took off 2 bases at V and 6 bases at J, with 12 bases between the two ends. CDR3 sequence reads: CASSFIPGAEQYF. CDR3 nucleotides: TGTGCCAGCAGCTTTATCCCTGGCGCCGAGCAGTACTTC.

This chain connects TRBV18 to TRBJ2-7; 9 nucleotides agree with TRBD1. The V gene end was trimmed by 3 bases and the J gene end by 3 bases; junction bases not matched to a gene: 3. The CDR3 totals 14 residues. Germline CDR1 reads KGHSH; CDR2 reads LQKENI. The CDR3 loop is CASSPGTGNYEQYF. The CDR3 DNA sequence: TGTGCCAGCTCACCCGGGACAGGGAACTACGAGCAGTACTTC.

This clone was recorded once. This chain links TRBV27 with TRBJ2-7; D ambiguous. Germline loops: CDR1 MNHEY, CDR2 SMNVEV (reference sequence). This CDR3 has 14 amino acids. Trimming left V 3 bases short and J 0 bases short, with 9 bases between. CDR3 nucleotides: TGTGCCAGCAGTTTTTCTGAGAGCTCCTACGAGCAGTACTTC. It encodes CASSFSESSYEQYF.

The chain has TRBV5-1 and TRBJ1-2, with a tentative D call TRBD1 (6 bases). Germline V gives CDR1 SGHRS, CDR2 YFSETQ. V shed 7 bases and J shed 4 bases, with 17 bases lying between them. The CDR3 extends over 14 amino acids. The CDR3 sequence is CASDSGRGGYGYTF. The DNA of the CDR3 is TGCGCCAGCGATTCAGGCAGGGGTGGCTATGGCTACACCTTC.

The rearrangement links TRBV2 to TRBJ2-7; 8 bases are shared with TRBD1. Germline V gene data show CDR1 as SNHLY and CDR2 as FYNNEI. Trimming at V came to 4 bases and at J to 8 bases, leaving 4 bases not matched to a gene. CDR3 size: 12 residues. Here the CDR3 reads CASSGQGPKQYF. In DNA, the CDR3 is TGTGCCAGCAGTGGACAGGGGCCCAAGCAGTACTTC.

The rearrangement joins TRBV9 to TRBJ2-4, with no clear D. CDR3 length: 16 residues. Germline CDR1 and CDR2: SGDLS and YYNGEE. V was shortened by 2 bases and J by 1 base, with 13 bases between the two germline ends. CDR3 in amino acids: CASSVSSLGAKNIQYF. CDR3 DNA sequence: TGTGCCAGCAGCGTTTCCAGTCTAGGGGCCAAAAACATTCAGTACTTC.